This T cell receptor beta chain emerged from a study of identical twins (dated by TCRdb to between 2015 and 2016). The study in broad terms: TCR alpha and beta repertoires from monozygotic twins, unrelated adults of various ages and cord blood were deep-sequenced to test whether fetal clonotypes persist. To rule out contamination, replicate twin experiments were performed at different times with different library preparation protocols.

The receptor library was made with 5' RACE. The sequencer was an Illumina HiSeq 2000. A universal primer binding site was added through template switching, and the final cDNA carried a unique molecular identifier so that TCR cDNA molecules could be counted accurately. Specific primers in the conserved constant-segment region were used to synthesize first-strand cDNA for the TCR alpha and beta chains. To control for contamination, each cDNA library was double barcoded with a SMART-Mk sample barcode plus Illumina barcodes. TruSeq adapter sequences and Illumina sample barcodes were added in two successive PCR steps. Sequencing of the TCR alpha and beta cDNA libraries was done on the Illumina HiSeq platform using custom primers. The source study handled its data this way. MiGEC processed the raw reads to extract unique molecular identifiers, while MiXCR was used to determine the CDR3 positions. For each individual, recombination models were inferred using an EM algorithm with the repgenHMM and IGoR tools. Shared clonotype analysis was performed with the tcR package in R, normalizing sharing by the product of cloneset sizes. To study raw recombination without the effects of thymic and clonal selection, out-of-frame nonproductive sequences were analyzed. TCRdb ran its own pipeline on the public reads, namely fastp trimming at Q25 and MiXCR clone calling, and kept in-frame beta chains. Rows are combined by CDR3 protein, so each entry shows the most common genes and DNA. In this record, the V and J calls reflect TCRdb's handling and not the investigators' own analysis. The sample records 450,000 or so distinct CDR3 sequences, approximately 17% of which are singletons. Roughly 12% of the sample comes from the top ten.

What the study reported, not specific to this receptor: A weaker excess of twin sharing was found in beta out-of-frame sequences because the signal-to-noise ratio was lowered by fewer shared sequences. In monozygotic twins, out-of-frame TCR alpha sharing was systematically underestimated by recombination models, although the models agreed with sharing between unrelated individuals. Zero-insertion analyses could be partly confounded by invariant T cells such as MAIT and iNKT, though diverse VJ usage argued against such confounding for most clonotypes. Compared with coincidental sharing between unrelated individuals, out-of-frame TCR alpha sequences shared between twins showed an excess of sequences with low generation probability. Abundant cord blood beta clonotypes had fewer insertions, young adult naive repertoires showed a similar but weaker trend, and memory repertoires showed no such trend. Because the same donors could not be followed over many years, the conclusions relied on cross-sectional statistical analysis.

Relative to germline, V is missing 3 bases and J is missing 0 bases, with 6 bases of the junction outside any gene match. The CDR3 sequence holds 17 residues, the cysteine and phenylalanine included. Only the CDR3 DNA is retained, 51 bases long and in frame from the first base. CDR1 is given as KGHDR and CDR2 as SFDVKD, both from the germline V gene. A note on this clonotype: The antigen it recognizes is unknown. It has no much larger one-base neighbor in the sample; base qualities were not kept.

Only healthy Caucasian donors were included. Three unrelated non-twin adults were additionally sequenced: a male aged 18 to 30, a male aged 50 to 60 and a female aged 50 to 60. Miltenyi CD45RO+ enrichment and human naive T-cell isolation kits were used to isolate memory (CD45RO+) and naive T cells from PBMC. The chain couples TRBV24-1 to TRBJ2-1; TRBD2 agrees with 8 junctional bases. Sequencing used naive T cells sorted from blood. The cell subset or site label, read with the paper, signifies: cells isolated with a human naive T-cell isolation kit. The clonotype originates from a man aged 50 to 60 in good health. The CDR3 in this case is CATSDKLGTSSYNEQFF. The DNA sequence reads TGTGCCACCAGTGATAAACTGGGGACTAGCTCCTACAATGAGCAGTTCTTC.